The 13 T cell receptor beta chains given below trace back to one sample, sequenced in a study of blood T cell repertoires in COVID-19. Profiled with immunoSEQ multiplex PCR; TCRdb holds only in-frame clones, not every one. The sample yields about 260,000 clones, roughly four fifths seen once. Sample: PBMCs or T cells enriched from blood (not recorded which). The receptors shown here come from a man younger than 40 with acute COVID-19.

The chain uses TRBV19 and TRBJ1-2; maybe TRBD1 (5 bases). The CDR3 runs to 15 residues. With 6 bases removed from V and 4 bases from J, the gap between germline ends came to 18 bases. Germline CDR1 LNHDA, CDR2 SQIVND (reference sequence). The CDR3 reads CASSYPGQGVYGYTF. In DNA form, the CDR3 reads TGTGCCAGTAGCTATCCAGGGCAGGGCGTCTATGGCTACACCTTC.

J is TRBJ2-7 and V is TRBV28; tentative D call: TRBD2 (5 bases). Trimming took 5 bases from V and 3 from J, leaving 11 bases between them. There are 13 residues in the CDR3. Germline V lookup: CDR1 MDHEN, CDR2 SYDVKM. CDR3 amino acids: CASSHGLSYEQYV. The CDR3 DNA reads TGTGCCAGCAGTCACGGACTGAGCTACGAGCAGTACGTC.

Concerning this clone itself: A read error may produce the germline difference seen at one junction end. CDR3 bases: TGTGCCAGCAGCTTGAATAGCGCGAACAATGAGCAGTTCTTC. This codes for CASSLNSANNEQFF. J is TRBJ2-1 and V is TRBV5-1, with D maybe TRBD2 (5 bases). CDR3 length: 14 amino acids. CDR1 is SGHRS and CDR2 is YFSETQ in the germline V gene.

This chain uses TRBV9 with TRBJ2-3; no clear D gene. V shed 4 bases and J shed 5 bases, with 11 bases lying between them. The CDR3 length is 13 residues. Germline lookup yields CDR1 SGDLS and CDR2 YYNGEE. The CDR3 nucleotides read TGTGCCAGCAGCCCCCTTACGGGAGATACGCAGTATTTT. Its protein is CASSPLTGDTQYF.

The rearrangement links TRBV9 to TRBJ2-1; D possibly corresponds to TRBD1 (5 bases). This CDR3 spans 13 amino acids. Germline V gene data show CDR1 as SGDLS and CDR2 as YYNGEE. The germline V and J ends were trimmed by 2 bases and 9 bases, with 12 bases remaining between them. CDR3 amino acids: CASSVQGLGEQFF. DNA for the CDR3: TGTGCCAGCAGCGTCCAGGGCCTGGGTGAGCAGTTCTTC.

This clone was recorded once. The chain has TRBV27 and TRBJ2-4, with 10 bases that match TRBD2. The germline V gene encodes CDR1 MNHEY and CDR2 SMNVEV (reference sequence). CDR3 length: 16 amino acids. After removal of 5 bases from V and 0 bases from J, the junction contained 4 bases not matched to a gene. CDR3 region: CASSNSGGLAKNIQYF. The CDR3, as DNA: TGTGCCAGCAGTAATAGCGGGGGGTTAGCCAAAAACATTCAGTACTTC.

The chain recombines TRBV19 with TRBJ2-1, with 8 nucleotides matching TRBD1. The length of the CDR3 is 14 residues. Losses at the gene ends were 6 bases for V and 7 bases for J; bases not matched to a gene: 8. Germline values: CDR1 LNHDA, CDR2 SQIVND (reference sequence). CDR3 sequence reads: CASRERTGRNEQFF. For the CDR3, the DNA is TGTGCCAGTAGGGAAAGGACAGGGCGGAATGAGCAGTTCTTC.

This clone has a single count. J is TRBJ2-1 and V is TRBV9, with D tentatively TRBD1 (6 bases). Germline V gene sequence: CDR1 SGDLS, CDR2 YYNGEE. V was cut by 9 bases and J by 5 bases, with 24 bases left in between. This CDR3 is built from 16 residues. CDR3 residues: CATHPSGQGLDNEQFF. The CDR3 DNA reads TGTGCCACTCATCCGAGTGGGCAGGGGCTTGACAATGAGCAGTTCTTC.

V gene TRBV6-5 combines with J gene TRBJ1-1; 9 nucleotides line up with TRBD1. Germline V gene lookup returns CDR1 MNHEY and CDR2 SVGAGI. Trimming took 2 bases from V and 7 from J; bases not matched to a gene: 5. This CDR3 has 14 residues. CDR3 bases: TGTGCCAGCAGTTACCTTACAGGGGGCTTTGAAGCTTTCTTT. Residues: CASSYLTGGFEAFF.

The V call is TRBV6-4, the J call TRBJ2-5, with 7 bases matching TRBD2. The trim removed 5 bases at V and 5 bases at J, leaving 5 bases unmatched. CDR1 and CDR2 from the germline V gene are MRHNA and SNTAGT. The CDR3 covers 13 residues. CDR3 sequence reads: CASSSQGGETQYF. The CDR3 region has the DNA TGTGCCAGCAGTTCCCAGGGAGGGGAGACCCAGTACTTC.

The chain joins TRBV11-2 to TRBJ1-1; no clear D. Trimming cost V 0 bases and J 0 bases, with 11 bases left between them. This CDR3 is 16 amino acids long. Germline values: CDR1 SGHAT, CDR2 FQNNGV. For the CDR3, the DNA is TGTGCCAGCAGCTTAGAGCCGCGGCTAATGAACACTGAAGCTTTCTTT. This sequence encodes CASSLEPRLMNTEAFF.

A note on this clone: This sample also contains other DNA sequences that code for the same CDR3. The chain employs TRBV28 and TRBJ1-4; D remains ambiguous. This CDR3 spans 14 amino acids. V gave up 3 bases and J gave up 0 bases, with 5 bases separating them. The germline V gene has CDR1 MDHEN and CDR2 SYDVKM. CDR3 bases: TGTGCCAGCAGTTTTTCTGCAACTAATGAAAAACTGTTTTTT. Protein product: CASSFSATNEKLFF.

Here the CDR3 reads CAWSPLSGGTLGLEQFF. CDR3 sequence (DNA): TGTGCCTGGAGCCCCCTTAGCGGGGGGACCCTTGGCTTAGAGCAGTTCTTC. The genes are TRBV30 and TRBJ2-1; 10 bases match TRBD2. Germline CDR1 reads GTSNPN; CDR2 reads SVGIG (reference sequence). Trimming removed 3 bases from V and 10 bases from J; junction bases left unmatched: 18. This CDR3 is 17 amino acids long.